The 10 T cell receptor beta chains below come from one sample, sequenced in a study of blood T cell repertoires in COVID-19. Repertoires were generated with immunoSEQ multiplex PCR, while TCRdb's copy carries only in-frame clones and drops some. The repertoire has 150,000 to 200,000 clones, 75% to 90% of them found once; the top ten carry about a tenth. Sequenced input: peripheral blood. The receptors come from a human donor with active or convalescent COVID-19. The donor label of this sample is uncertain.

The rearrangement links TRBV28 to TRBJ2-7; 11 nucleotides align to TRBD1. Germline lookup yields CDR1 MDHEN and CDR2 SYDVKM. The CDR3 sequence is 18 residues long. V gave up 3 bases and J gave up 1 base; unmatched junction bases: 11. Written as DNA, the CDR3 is TGTGCCAGCAGTTTGGTCGGGACAGGGGGAGGGCGTTCCTACGAGCAGTACTTC. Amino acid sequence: CASSLVGTGGGRSYEQYF. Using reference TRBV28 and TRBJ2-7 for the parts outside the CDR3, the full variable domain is DVKVTQSSRYLVKRTGEKVFLECVQDMDHENMFWYRQDPGLGLRLIYFSYDVKMKEKGDIPEGYSVSREKKERFSLILESASTNQTSMYLCASSLVGTGGGRSYEQYFGPGTRLTVT.

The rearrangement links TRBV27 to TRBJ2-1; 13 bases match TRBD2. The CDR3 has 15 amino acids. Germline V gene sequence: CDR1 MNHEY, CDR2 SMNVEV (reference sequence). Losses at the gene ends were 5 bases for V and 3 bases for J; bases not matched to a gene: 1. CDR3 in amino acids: CASSGLAGVYNEQFF. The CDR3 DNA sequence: TGTGCCAGCAGTGGACTAGCGGGAGTCTACAATGAGCAGTTCTTC.

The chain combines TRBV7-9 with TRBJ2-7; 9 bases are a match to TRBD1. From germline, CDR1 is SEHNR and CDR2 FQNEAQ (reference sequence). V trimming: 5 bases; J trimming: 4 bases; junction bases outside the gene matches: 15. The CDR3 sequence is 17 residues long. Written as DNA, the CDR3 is TGTGCCAGCAGCCCCCGGGTAGGCCGGGACAGGGAATACGAGCAGTACTTC. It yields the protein CASSPRVGRDREYEQYF. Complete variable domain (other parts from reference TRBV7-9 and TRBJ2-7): DTGVSQNPRHKITKRGQNVTFRCDPISEHNRLYWYRQTLGQGPEFLTYFQNEAQLEKSRLLSDRFSAERPKGSFSTLEIQRTEQGDSAMYLCASSPRVGRDREYEQYFGPGTRLTVT.

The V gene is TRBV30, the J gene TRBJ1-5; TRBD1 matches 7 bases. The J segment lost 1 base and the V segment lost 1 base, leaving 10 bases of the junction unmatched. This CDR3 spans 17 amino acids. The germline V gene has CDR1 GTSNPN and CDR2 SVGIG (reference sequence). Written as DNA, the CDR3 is TGTGCCTGGAGTGAATACCCCGGAGGGGGCAGCAATCAGCCCCAGCATTTT. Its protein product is CAWSEYPGGGSNQPQHF.

This CDR3 reads CASSYGRVVANVLTF. CDR3 nucleotides: TGTGCCAGCAGTTACGGCAGGGTCGTGGCCAACGTCCTGACTTTC. V usage is TRBV6-2 or TRBV6-3 and J usage is TRBJ2-6; tentative D call: TRBD1 (5 bases). The germline V and J ends were trimmed by 2 bases and 6 bases, with 11 bases remaining between them. This CDR3 contains 15 residues. Germline V gives CDR1 MNHEY, CDR2 SVGEGT.

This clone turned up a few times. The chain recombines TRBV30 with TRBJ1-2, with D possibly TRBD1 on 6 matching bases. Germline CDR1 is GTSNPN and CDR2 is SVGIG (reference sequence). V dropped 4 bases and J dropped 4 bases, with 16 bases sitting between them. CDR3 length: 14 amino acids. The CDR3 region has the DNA TGTGCCTGGAACAGGGTGGAATTAGTCTATGGCTACACCTTC. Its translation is CAWNRVELVYGYTF.

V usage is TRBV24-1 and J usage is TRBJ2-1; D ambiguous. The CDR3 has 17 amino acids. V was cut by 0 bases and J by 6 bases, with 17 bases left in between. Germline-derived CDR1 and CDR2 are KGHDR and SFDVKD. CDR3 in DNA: TGTGCCACCAGTGATTTGGCCCTGGAGAAGTCGGGCAATGAGCAGTTCTTC. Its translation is CATSDLALEKSGNEQFF.

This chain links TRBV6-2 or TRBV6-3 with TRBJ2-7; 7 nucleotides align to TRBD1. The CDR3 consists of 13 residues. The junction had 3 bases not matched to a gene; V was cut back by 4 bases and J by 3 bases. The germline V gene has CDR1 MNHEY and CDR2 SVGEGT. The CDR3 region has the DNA TGTGCCAGCAGTTCGGGACAGAGCTACGAGCAGTACTTC. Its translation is CASSSGQSYEQYF.

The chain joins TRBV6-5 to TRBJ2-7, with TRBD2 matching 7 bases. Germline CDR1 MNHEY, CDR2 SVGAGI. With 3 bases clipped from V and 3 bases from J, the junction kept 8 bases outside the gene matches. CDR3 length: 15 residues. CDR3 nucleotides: TGTGCCAGCAGTTATTCGGGACTACAAAACTACGAGCAGTACTTC. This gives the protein CASSYSGLQNYEQYF.

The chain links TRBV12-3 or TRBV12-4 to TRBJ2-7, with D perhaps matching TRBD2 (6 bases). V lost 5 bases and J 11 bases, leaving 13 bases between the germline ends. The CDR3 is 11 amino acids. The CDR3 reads CASSNGREEYF. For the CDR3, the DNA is TGTGCCAGCAGTAACGGGAGAGAGGAGTACTTC.